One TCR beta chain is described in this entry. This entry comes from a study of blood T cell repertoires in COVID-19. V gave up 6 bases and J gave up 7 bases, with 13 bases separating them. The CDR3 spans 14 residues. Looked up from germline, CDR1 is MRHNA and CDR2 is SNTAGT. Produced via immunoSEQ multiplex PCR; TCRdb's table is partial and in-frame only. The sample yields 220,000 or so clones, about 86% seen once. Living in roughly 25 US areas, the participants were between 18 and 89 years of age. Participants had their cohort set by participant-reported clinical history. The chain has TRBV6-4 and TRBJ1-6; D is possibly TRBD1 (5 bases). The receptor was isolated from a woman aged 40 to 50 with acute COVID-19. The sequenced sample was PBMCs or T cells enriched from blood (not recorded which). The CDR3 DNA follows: TGTGCCAGCAGGCCCCGGGGACTCAATTCACCCCTCCACTTT. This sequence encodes CASRPRGLNSPLHF.